One sample yielded the 28 T cell receptor beta chains listed below, sequenced in a study of shared clonotypes between healthy human individuals. The table came from immunoSEQ multiplex PCR; TCRdb's copy has only in-frame clones and leaves some out. The table lists about 1.1 million clones, roughly 77% of them singletons, with 0.7% to 0.95% in the top ten. Sequencing was carried out using memory CD4+ T cells from PBMCs. Documented subset: CD45RA-negative fraction. The receptors shown here come from a man between 18 and 29 years old in good health. Some clones in this sample may be carry-over from other donors' samples.

The gene calls are TRBV28 and TRBJ2-7; 8 nucleotides line up with TRBD2. Trimming took 5 bases from V and 1 from J; bases not matched to a gene: 7. CDR3 length equals 15 residues. In germline, CDR1 is MDHEN, CDR2 SYDVKM. Here the CDR3 reads CASSPGGADSYEQYF. The CDR3 DNA sequence: TGTGCCAGCAGTCCGGGGGGGGCAGATTCCTACGAGCAGTACTTC. Supplemented by reference TRBV28 and TRBJ2-7, the full variable domain reads DVKVTQSSRYLVKRTGEKVFLECVQDMDHENMFWYRQDPGLGLRLIYFSYDVKMKEKGDIPEGYSVSREKKERFSLILESASTNQTSMYLCASSPGGADSYEQYFGPGTRLTVT.

The chain joins TRBV28 to TRBJ1-1, with 12 bases matching TRBD1. This CDR3 comprises 16 residues. Germline CDR1 MDHEN, CDR2 SYDVKM. Germline trimming cut 6 bases from V and 5 bases from J; bases unmatched to any gene: 10. This CDR3 reads CASRKLGTGGYTEAFF. The CDR3 DNA reads as TGTGCCAGCAGAAAGCTCGGGACAGGGGGCTATACTGAAGCTTTCTTT.

The CDR3 sequence is CASSLEPGIGDEQFF. CDR3 DNA sequence: TGCGCCAGCAGCTTGGAGCCGGGAATCGGCGATGAGCAGTTCTTC. The V and J genes are TRBV5-1 and TRBJ2-1, with D possibly TRBD2 on 5 matching bases. The CDR3 sequence is 15 residues long. Trimming stripped 0 bases from V and 8 bases from J, with 15 bases between. Germline V lookup: CDR1 SGHRS, CDR2 YFSETQ.

This rearrangement joins TRBV7-3 to TRBJ2-5; TRBD1 agrees at 7 bases. Per germline, CDR1 SGHTA and CDR2 FQGTGA. The trim removed 5 bases at V and 5 bases at J, leaving 8 bases unmatched. The CDR3 sequence is 14 residues long. CDR3 DNA: TGTGCCAGCAGCGCCCGACAGGGCGGGGAGACCCAGTACTTC. This translates into CASSARQGGETQYF. The full variable domain, rest sourced from reference TRBV7-3 and TRBJ2-5, is GAGVSQTPSNKVTEKGKYVELRCDPISGHTALYWYRQSLGQGPEFLIYFQGTGAADDSGLPNDRFFAVRPEGSVSTLKIQRTERGDSAVYLCASSARQGGETQYFGPGTRLLVL.

The V call is TRBV7-2, the J call TRBJ2-7, with D hard to call. Trimming removed 5 bases at V and 9 bases at J, with 14 bases between. This CDR3 has 12 residues. The germline V gene has CDR1 SGHTA and CDR2 FQGNSA. Here the CDR3 reads CASSPAGPLQYF. In DNA, the CDR3 is TGTGCCAGCAGCCCAGCCGGGCCGCTGCAGTACTTC.

V gene TRBV5-8 combines with J gene TRBJ1-2; perhaps TRBD1 as D (5 bases). Germline V gene lookup returns CDR1 SGHTS and CDR2 YDEGEE. The V and J ends lost 5 bases and 5 bases respectively, with 13 bases between them. The CDR3 has 13 amino acids. The CDR3, as DNA: TGTGCCAGCAGACCCCAGGGAAGGTATGGCTACACCTTC. Encoded protein: CASRPQGRYGYTF.

In its sample, this clone was seen a few times. The chain links TRBV7-2 to TRBJ2-1; 7 bases match TRBD2. The V and J ends lost 0 bases and 6 bases, in that order; junction bases with no gene match: 8. Per germline, CDR1 SGHTA and CDR2 FQGNSA. This CDR3 is 16 amino acids long. For the CDR3, the DNA is TGTGCCAGCAGCTTAGCGGGAGGGCCCTCTGTCAATGAGCAGTTCTTC. Translated, it gives CASSLAGGPSVNEQFF.

The chain has TRBV20-1 and TRBJ1-2; D is ambiguous. The CDR3 is made up of 10 amino acids. Trimming stripped 6 bases from V and 8 bases from J, with 10 bases between. From germline, CDR1 is DFQATT and CDR2 SNEGSKA (reference sequence). Here the CDR3 DNA reads TGCAGTGCCGGGCCGGGAGGCTACACCTTC. This gives the protein CSAGPGGYTF.

Comments on this clone: A junction end diverges from the germline sequence, so it may reflect a read error. This chain connects TRBV7-3 to TRBJ1-4; TRBD1 aligns across 9 bases. The CDR3 extends over 13 amino acids. CDR1 is SGHTA and CDR2 is FQGTGA in the germline V gene. CDR3 in DNA: TGTGCCAGCAGCTTGATACCGGGACAGGGCATTCTTTTT. It codes for CASSLIPGQGILF. The whole variable domain, filled in from reference TRBV7-3 and TRBJ1-4, reads GAGVSQTPSNKVTEKGKYVELRCDPISGHTALYWYRQSLGQGPEFLIYFQGTGAADDSGLPNDRFFAVRPEGSVSTLKIQRTERGDSAVYLCASSLIPGQGILFGSGTQLSVL.

The chain uses TRBV5-1 and TRBJ2-3; D unclear. Germline V gives CDR1 SGHRS, CDR2 YFSETQ. This CDR3 has 12 amino acids. The V end lost 1 base, the J end lost 6 bases, and 6 bases lay between the germline ends. The CDR3: CASSLSWDTQYF. The CDR3 DNA is TGCGCCAGCAGCTTGAGTTGGGATACGCAGTATTTT.

The rearrangement links TRBV4-2 to TRBJ2-7; 10 nucleotides match TRBD1. The CDR3 runs to 18 residues. Germline lookup yields CDR1 LGHNA and CDR2 YNFKEQ. V was clipped by 4 bases and J by 1 base; unmatched bases: 13. CDR3 region: CASSLGPLAGQGSYEQYF. Here the CDR3 DNA reads TGTGCCAGCAGCCTCGGCCCCTTGGCGGGACAGGGGTCCTACGAGCAGTACTTC.

There are many counts of this clone. At the DNA level, this CDR3 is encoded by other sequences in the same sample as well. The CDR3 region has the DNA TGTGCCAGCAGCCGGGACCGAAGCACAGATACGCAGTATTTT. Encoded protein: CASSRDRSTDTQYF. This chain links TRBV7-9 with TRBJ2-3, with D possibly being TRBD1 or TRBD2 (5 bases each). The germline gives CDR1 SEHNR, CDR2 FQNEAQ (reference sequence). The CDR3 runs to 14 residues. Deletions cut 5 bases from V and 0 bases from J, with 9 bases between.

This clone has only a few counts. Other DNA sequences in this specimen translate into the identical CDR3. This chain connects TRBV5-1 to TRBJ1-2, with TRBD1 identical over 8 bases. The CDR3 loop spans 13 amino acids. J lost 7 bases, V lost 0 bases, and 2 bases had no gene match. Germline V gene lookup returns CDR1 SGHRS and CDR2 YFSETQ. The CDR3 loop reads CASSLGQGSGYTF. The CDR3 DNA sequence: TGCGCCAGCAGCTTGGGACAGGGGTCTGGCTACACCTTC. The full variable domain, its missing parts supplied by reference TRBV5-1 and TRBJ1-2, is KAGVTQTPRYLIKTRGQQVTLSCSPISGHRSVSWYQQTPGQGLQFLFEYFSETQRNKGNFPGRFSGRQFSNSRSEMNVSTLELGDSALYLCASSLGQGSGYTFGSGTRLTVV.

The J gene is TRBJ2-5, the V gene TRBV5-4; possible D gene TRBD1, 5 bases. The CDR3 runs to 15 residues. Per the germline V gene, CDR1 is SGHNT and CDR2 is YYREEE (reference sequence). Trimming shortened V by 2 bases and J by 2 bases, and 13 bases separated the two germline ends. This chain's CDR3 is CASSLWLTGQETQYF. CDR3 nucleotides: TGTGCCAGCAGCTTATGGCTTACAGGACAAGAGACCCAGTACTTC.

This clone was seen at least ten times. At the DNA level, this CDR3 is encoded by other sequences in the same sample as well. The V gene is TRBV6-1, the J gene TRBJ2-5; no clear D. Trimming took off 5 bases at V and 2 bases at J, with 6 bases between the two ends. The CDR3 loop spans 12 amino acids. Germline V CDR1 and CDR2: MNHNS, SASEGT. CDR3 protein: CASSFPQETQYF. The CDR3 region has the DNA TGTGCCAGCAGTTTTCCACAAGAGACCCAGTACTTC.

The table lists this clone with a count of one. The chain recombines TRBV2 with TRBJ1-4; perhaps TRBD1 as D (5 bases). The CDR3 length is 13 residues. Trimming pared 5 bases from V and 7 bases from J, leaving 11 bases between. In germline, CDR1 is SNHLY, CDR2 FYNNEI. As DNA, the CDR3 is TGTGCCAGCAGTCCATGGGGGAGTGAAAAACTGTTTTTT. Its translation is CASSPWGSEKLFF.

The rearrangement links TRBV5-4 to TRBJ2-5; no definite D call. CDR1 is SGHNT, CDR2 YYREEE, per germline (reference sequence). The CDR3 length is 13 residues. V lost 0 bases and J lost 2, with 5 bases in between. CDR3 sequence reads: CASSLGVQETQYF. The CDR3 nucleotides read TGTGCCAGCAGCTTGGGTGTTCAAGAGACCCAGTACTTC.

This rearrangement joins TRBV10-1 to TRBJ2-7, with 9 bases matching TRBD2. CDR3 size: 14 residues. The V and J ends lost 6 bases and 6 bases, in that order; junction bases with no gene match: 9. Looked up from germline, CDR1 is WNHNN and CDR2 is SYGVQD (reference sequence). CDR3 amino acids: CASSENLAGSEQYF. In nucleotides, the CDR3 is TGCGCCAGCAGCGAAAATCTAGCGGGATCCGAGCAGTACTTC.

V usage is TRBV29-1 and J usage is TRBJ2-5; perhaps TRBD2 as D (5 bases). V lost 6 bases to trimming and J lost 5 bases, with 16 bases between them. CDR3 length: 13 amino acids. Germline-derived CDR1 and CDR2 are SQVTM and ANQGSEA. CDR3 residues: CSVTELAGETQYF. The CDR3 coding sequence is TGCAGCGTCACCGAGCTAGCTGGGGAGACCCAGTACTTC.

V usage is TRBV10-3 and J usage is TRBJ2-3; 8 nucleotides agree with TRBD2. Germline CDR1 reads ENHRY; CDR2 reads SYGVKD. V lost 6 bases to trimming and J lost 3 bases; unmatched junction nucleotides: 8. CDR3 length: 15 residues. CDR3 DNA sequence: TGTGCCATCAGGCCCCTAGCGGGCGGGACAGATACGCAGTATTTT. Residues: CAIRPLAGGTDTQYF.

The chain links TRBV6-1 to TRBJ1-2; D remains unclear. CDR1 MNHNS and CDR2 SASEGT come from the germline V gene. V dropped 6 bases and J dropped 8 bases, with 19 bases sitting between them. The CDR3 covers 14 residues. The chain's CDR3 is CASRDSVPPGGYTF. The CDR3 DNA reads as TGTGCCAGCAGGGACTCGGTACCTCCGGGCGGCTACACCTTC.

This clone has only one observation. V is TRBV25-1 and J is TRBJ2-5; TRBD1 matches at 8 bases. Germline CDR1 reads MGHDK; CDR2 reads SYGVNS. The junction had 7 bases not matched to a gene; V was cut back by 8 bases and J by 5 bases. The CDR3 has 13 amino acids. CDR3: CASGQGARETQYF. The CDR3 DNA follows: TGTGCCAGCGGTCAGGGGGCCCGGGAGACCCAGTACTTC.

The rearrangement links TRBV5-5 to TRBJ1-2; 9 bases align to TRBD1. There are 13 residues in the CDR3. Losses at the gene ends were 3 bases for V and 9 bases for J; bases not matched to a gene: 6. Germline CDR1 reads SGHKS; CDR2 reads YYEKEE (reference sequence). In DNA form, the CDR3 reads TGTGCCAGCAGCTGGGCCGGACAGGGGAGCTACACCTTC. Translating it yields CASSWAGQGSYTF.

This clone occurred a few times. This chain joins TRBV5-3 and TRBJ2-4; D is undetermined. TRBV5-3 is identified as an open reading frame with a role that is uncertain. V gave up 2 bases and J gave up 5 bases, with 11 bases separating them. The CDR3 extends over 14 amino acids. The CDR3 is CARSFCCRENIQYF. In DNA, the CDR3 is TGTGCCAGAAGCTTTTGTTGTCGAGAAAACATTCAGTACTTC.

This clone was counted between two and nine times. The chain combines TRBV2 with TRBJ1-1, with D perhaps matching TRBD1 (6 bases). The CDR3 runs 11 residues. Germline V gives CDR1 SNHLY, CDR2 FYNNEI. Trimming took off 4 bases at V and 11 bases at J, with 11 bases between the two ends. CDR3 amino acids: CASSVSGDAFF. In nucleotides, the CDR3 is TGTGCCAGCAGTGTCTCAGGGGACGCTTTCTTT.

This chain uses TRBV5-1 with TRBJ1-2; 7 nucleotides agree with TRBD1. Germline V gene data show CDR1 as SGHRS and CDR2 as YFSETQ. This CDR3 comprises 15 residues. V was clipped by 4 bases and J by 0 bases; unmatched bases: 6. The CDR3 sequence is CASSGQASSNYGYTF. In DNA, the CDR3 is TGCGCCAGCAGCGGACAGGCATCTTCTAACTATGGCTACACCTTC. The complete variable domain, with remaining parts taken from reference TRBV5-1 and TRBJ1-2, reads KAGVTQTPRYLIKTRGQQVTLSCSPISGHRSVSWYQQTPGQGLQFLFEYFSETQRNKGNFPGRFSGRQFSNSRSEMNVSTLELGDSALYLCASSGQASSNYGYTFGSGTRLTVV.

V is TRBV11-3 and J is TRBJ2-5; D is possibly TRBD1 (6 bases). The CDR3 is 12 residues long. Germline V gives CDR1 SGHNT, CDR2 YENEEA. V was shortened by 5 bases and J by 5 bases, with 9 bases between the two germline ends. Written as DNA, the CDR3 is TGTGCCAGCAGCCCGAGGGGGGAGACCCAGTACTTC. Residues: CASSPRGETQYF.

J is TRBJ1-4 and V is TRBV7-8, with 9 bases lining up with TRBD1. The germline V gene encodes CDR1 SGHVS and CDR2 FQNEAQ. This CDR3 is built from 14 residues. With V trimmed by 3 bases and J by 7 bases, 3 bases remained unmatched. The CDR3 sequence: CASSLGQGIEKLFF. The DNA of the CDR3 is TGTGCCAGCAGCTTGGGACAGGGCATTGAAAAACTGTTTTTT.